This T cell receptor (beta chain) stems from a study of Graves' ophthalmopathy and Graves' hyperthyroidism. Trimming shortened V by 0 bases and J by 10 bases, and 12 bases separated the two germline ends. Looked up from germline, CDR1 is DFQATT and CDR2 is SNEGSKA (reference sequence). CDR3 length: 12 amino acids. RNA transcripts served as template for amplifying TCR beta CDR3 sequences. In the first round, RT-PCR was carried out with HTBI primers, and a multiplex PCR formed the second round. TCRdb processed the multiplex PCR reads anew with MiXCR; each CDR3 protein has one entry. Of nearly 400,000 distinct CDR3 sequences listed, approximately 20% were seen once; the top ten hold 1.6%. About 10 ml of fresh blood yielded the PBMCs by density gradient. This clonotype was counted many times. Its antigen is unknown. Study results and caveats: A 13-signature model separated ophthalmopathy from stable hyperthyroidism, about 91% sensitivity, around 81% specificity. Blood contained most expanded thyroid clonotypes exceeding 0.001 frequency.

Sequencing was carried out using peripheral blood. This chain links TRBV20-1 with TRBJ1-2; D remains ambiguous. The source is a woman under 30 with Graves' ophthalmopathy. The CDR3 sequence: CSARDRVSVYTF. CDR3 in DNA: TGCAGTGCTAGAGATCGTGTCAGTGTCTACACCTTC.